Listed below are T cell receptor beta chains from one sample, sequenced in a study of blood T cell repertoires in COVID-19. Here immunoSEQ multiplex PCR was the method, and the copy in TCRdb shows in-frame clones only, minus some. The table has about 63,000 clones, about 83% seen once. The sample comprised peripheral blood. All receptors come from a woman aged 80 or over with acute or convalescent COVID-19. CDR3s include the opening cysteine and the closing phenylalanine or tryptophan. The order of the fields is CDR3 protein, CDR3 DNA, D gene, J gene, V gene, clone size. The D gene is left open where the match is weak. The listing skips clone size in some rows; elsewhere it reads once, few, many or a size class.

CASREGTSGELGANVLTF TGTGCCAGCAGAGAAGGGACTAGCGGGGAACTTGGGGCCAACGTCCTGACTTTC TRBD2 TRBJ2-6 TRBV19 .
CASGLAGGSTDTQYF TGTGCCAGTGGACTAGCGGGAGGTAGCACAGATACGCAGTATTTT TRBD2 TRBJ2-3 TRBV6-5 medium-sized
CASSLDGTGYGNTIYF TGTGCCAGCAGCTTAGATGGGACAGGGTACGGAAACACCATATATTTT TRBD1 TRBJ1-3 TRBV11-2 once
CASSGTGYNEQFF TGTGCCAGCAGTGGGACAGGGTACAATGAGCAGTTCTTC TRBD1 TRBJ2-1 TRBV2 .
CASSLGLVQGGAFVEKLFF TGCGCCAGCAGCTTGGGATTGGTTCAAGGGGGCGCATTCGTTGAAAAACTGTTTTTT TRBD1 TRBJ1-4 TRBV5-1 .
CASSLQGGNTEAFF TGTGCCAGTAGTCTACAGGGCGGTAACACTGAAGCTTTCTTT . TRBJ1-1 TRBV19 .
CASSLRGDQTGNEKLFF TGTGCCAGCAGCTTAAGAGGCGACCAAACAGGGAATGAAAAACTGTTTTTT . TRBJ1-4 TRBV7-9 .
CARSDRGAYEQYF TGTGCCCGATCCGATCGCGGAGCCTACGAGCAGTACTTC . TRBJ2-7 TRBV30 .
CASSPKAGGPLNIQYF TGTGCCAGCAGTCCGAAAGCGGGAGGGCCTTTAAACATTCAGTACTTC TRBD2 TRBJ2-4 TRBV27 .
CASSREQTYGYTF TGTGCCAGCAGCCGAGAACAGACATATGGCTACACCTTC . TRBJ1-2 TRBV3-1/TRBV3-2 .
CAISAQGKSNQPQHF TGTGCCATCAGTGCACAGGGGAAGAGCAATCAGCCCCAGCATTTT TRBD1 TRBJ1-5 TRBV10-3 .
CASSFPPVGAYGYTF TGTGCCAGCAGTTTCCCCCCGGTAGGAGCCTATGGCTACACCTTC . TRBJ1-2 TRBV28 .
CASSVAGGGQNYGYTF TGTGCCAGCAGCGTAGCTGGGGGGGGCCAAAACTATGGCTACACCTTC . TRBJ1-2 TRBV9 .
CASSRGGYEQYF TGTGCCAGCAGTAGGGGCGGCTACGAGCAGTACTTC . TRBJ2-7 TRBV2 .
CASLVQGAMGTEAFF TGTGCCAGCCTGGTGCAGGGGGCGATGGGGACTGAAGCTTTCTTT TRBD1 TRBJ1-1 TRBV28 .
CASSPSVTDGYTF TGTGCCAGCTCACCAAGTGTCACAGATGGCTACACCTTC . TRBJ1-2 TRBV18 few
CASSSGLSYGHF TGTGCCAGCAGCTCGGGACTCTCTTACGGGCATTTT . TRBJ1-5 TRBV28 .
CASSINRADQPQHF TGTGCCAGCAGCATTAACAGGGCTGATCAGCCCCAGCATTTT . TRBJ1-5 TRBV7-8 .
CASSQVRGAGELFF TGTGCCAGCAGCCAAGTGCGGGGGGCCGGGGAGCTGTTTTTT TRBD2 TRBJ2-2 TRBV14 .
CASTGRTGHTEAFF TGTGCCAGCACAGGAAGGACAGGGCACACTGAAGCTTTCTTT TRBD1 TRBJ1-1 TRBV27 .
CASSSQWTSGSSYEQYF TGTGCCAGCAGTTCTCAATGGACTAGCGGGAGCTCCTACGAGCAGTACTTC TRBD2 TRBJ2-7 TRBV27 .
CASSLVVASGGSYEQYF TGCGCCAGCAGCTTGGTCGTTGCTAGCGGGGGATCCTACGAGCAGTACTTC TRBD2 TRBJ2-7 TRBV5-1 .
CASSSQGALSYGYTF TGCGCCAGCAGCTCACAGGGGGCGTTGAGCTATGGCTACACCTTC TRBD1 TRBJ1-2 TRBV5-1 .
CASSLSGGNEKLFF TGTGCCAGCAGTTTATCCGGAGGGAATGAAAAACTGTTTTTT . TRBJ1-4 TRBV28 .
CASSTGQGGQNEKLFF TGTGCCAGCAGCACAGGACAGGGAGGGCAAAATGAAAAACTGTTTTTT TRBD1 TRBJ1-4 TRBV9 few
CASSERQGGEKLFF TGTGCCAGCAGTGAGAGGCAGGGGGGTGAAAAACTGTTTTTT TRBD1 TRBJ1-4 TRBV2 .
CSANIRDSLSGELFF TGCAGCGCGAATATCCGGGACAGTCTAAGCGGGGAGCTGTTTTTT TRBD1 TRBJ2-2 TRBV29-1 .
CASSLFGFRSSYNEQFF TGTGCCAGCAGTTTATTTGGCTTCCGGAGCTCCTACAATGAGCAGTTCTTC . TRBJ2-1 TRBV28 once
CASSFAGNNQPQHF TGTGCCAGCAGTTTTGCGGGTAACAATCAGCCCCAGCATTTT . TRBJ1-5 TRBV28 few
CASSLAPAGGADTQYF TGTGCCAGCAGCTTAGCCCCCGCGGGGGGAGCAGATACGCAGTATTTT TRBD2 TRBJ2-3 TRBV7-2 .
CASSPLTGKRVSSYNEQFF TGTGCCAGCAGCCCCCTCACCGGGAAGCGCGTGAGCTCCTACAATGAGCAGTTCTTC . TRBJ2-1 TRBV11-2 .
CASSPRANTEAFF TGTGCCAGCAGCCCTAGAGCGAACACTGAAGCTTTCTTT . TRBJ1-1 TRBV3-1/TRBV3-2 .
CSARMAAGYTF TGCAGTGCTAGGATGGCGGCCGGCTACACCTTC . TRBJ1-2 TRBV20-1 .